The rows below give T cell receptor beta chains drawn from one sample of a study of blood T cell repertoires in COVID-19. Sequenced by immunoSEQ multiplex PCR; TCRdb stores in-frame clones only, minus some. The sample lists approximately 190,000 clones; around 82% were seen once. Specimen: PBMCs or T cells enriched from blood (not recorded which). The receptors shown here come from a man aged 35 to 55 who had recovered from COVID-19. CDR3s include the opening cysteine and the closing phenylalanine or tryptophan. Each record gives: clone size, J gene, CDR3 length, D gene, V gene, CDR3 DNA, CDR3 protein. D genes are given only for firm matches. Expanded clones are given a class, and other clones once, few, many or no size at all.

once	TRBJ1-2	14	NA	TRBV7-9	TGTGCCAGCAGCTTAAAGGGGCACATCTATGGCTACACCTTC	CASSLKGHIYGYTF
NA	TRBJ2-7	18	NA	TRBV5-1	TGCGCCAGCAGCTTGGGATCGGCCCTAACGGGGAGTACCTACGAGCAGTACTTC	CASSLGSALTGSTYEQYF
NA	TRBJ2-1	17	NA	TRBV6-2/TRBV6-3	TGTGCCAGCAGCCCGAGCGGGCCAATCAGCTCCTACAATGAGCAGTTCTTC	CASSPSGPISSYNEQFF
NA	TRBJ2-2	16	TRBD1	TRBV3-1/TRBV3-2	TGTGCCAGCAGTCTACACAGGGGGCCCAACACCGGGGAGCTGTTTTTT	CASSLHRGPNTGELFF
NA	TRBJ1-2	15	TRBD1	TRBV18	TGTGCCAGCTCGCCCCAGGGGGCGCGTAATGATGGCTACACCTTC	CASSPQGARNDGYTF
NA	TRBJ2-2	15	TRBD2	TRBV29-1	TGCAGCGTCTCTAAAGCGGGGGCGAACACCGGGGAGCTGTTTTTT	CSVSKAGANTGELFF
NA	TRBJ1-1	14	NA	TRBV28	TGTGCCAGCAGTTTAGGGCGACTAAGCACTGAAGCTTTCTTT	CASSLGRLSTEAFF
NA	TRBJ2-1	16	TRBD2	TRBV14	TGTGCCAGCAGCCGGGCGGGGGGCAGGGGCTACAATGAGCAGTTCTTC	CASSRAGGRGYNEQFF
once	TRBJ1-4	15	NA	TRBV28	TGTGCCAGCAGGACAACAGGGCAGTTCTCTGAAAAACTGTTTTTT	CASRTTGQFSEKLFF
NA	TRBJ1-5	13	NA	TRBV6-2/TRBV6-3	TGTGCCAGCAGCACAGGTTTTAATCAGCCCCAGCATTTT	CASSTGFNQPQHF
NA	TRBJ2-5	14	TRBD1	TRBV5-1	TGCGCCAGCAGCTTGGGCAGGGGGCTGGAGACCCAGTACTTC	CASSLGRGLETQYF
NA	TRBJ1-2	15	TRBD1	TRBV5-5	TGTGCCAGCAGCTCATGGACAGGGGGCGTGGGTGGCTACACCTTC	CASSSWTGGVGGYTF
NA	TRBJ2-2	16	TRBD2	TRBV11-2	TGTGCCAGCAGCTTTAGCGGGGGGCACCCCACCGGGGAGCTGTTTTTT	CASSFSGGHPTGELFF
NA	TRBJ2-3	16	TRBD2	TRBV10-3	TGTGCCATCAGTGAGTCAATGGCGGGGGAAACAGATACGCAGTATTTT	CAISESMAGETDTQYF
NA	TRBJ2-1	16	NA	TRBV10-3	TGTGCCATCAGTGAGTCAGTGGGCAGAGGGTACAATGAGCAGTTCTTC	CAISESVGRGYNEQFF
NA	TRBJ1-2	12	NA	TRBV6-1	TGTGCCAGCAGTGAGAGGGACTATGGCTACACCTTC	CASSERDYGYTF
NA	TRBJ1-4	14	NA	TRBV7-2	TGTGCCAGCAGCTTAGGTCCAGGGAATGAAAAACTGTTTTTT	CASSLGPGNEKLFF
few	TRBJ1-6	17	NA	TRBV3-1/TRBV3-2	TGTGCCAGCAGCCAAGATCAGGTAGCGGGGGGCTTTTCACCCCTCCACTTT	CASSQDQVAGGFSPLHF
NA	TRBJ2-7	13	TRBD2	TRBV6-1	TGTGCCAGCAGTGAACGGGGGGCCTACGAGCAGTACTTC	CASSERGAYEQYF
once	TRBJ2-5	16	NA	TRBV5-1	TGCGCCAGCAGCCACTACAGGGCAGGGGATCAAGAGACCCAGTACTTC	CASSHYRAGDQETQYF
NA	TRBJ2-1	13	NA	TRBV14	TGTGCCAGCAGCCAGGTTGTCCAGGGCGAGCAGTTCTTC	CASSQVVQGEQFF
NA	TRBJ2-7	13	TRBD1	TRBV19	TGTGCCAGTACCGCGACAGGGTCCCACGAGCAGTACTTC	CASTATGSHEQYF
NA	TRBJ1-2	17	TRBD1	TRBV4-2	TGTGCCAGCAGCCAACTTCCGCCACAGGGGGCCAACTATGGCTACACCTTC	CASSQLPPQGANYGYTF
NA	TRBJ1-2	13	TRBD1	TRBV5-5	TGTGCCAGCAGGGTCCAGGGGGGCTATGGCTACACCTTC	CASRVQGGYGYTF
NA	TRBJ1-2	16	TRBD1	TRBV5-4	TGTGCCAGCAGCAAAAAGACAGGGGCTGACTTCTATGGCTACACCTTC	CASSKKTGADFYGYTF
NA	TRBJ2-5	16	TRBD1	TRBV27	TGTGCCAGCAGTTTACAGGGGGCAAGGAGCAAGGAGACCCAGTACTTC	CASSLQGARSKETQYF
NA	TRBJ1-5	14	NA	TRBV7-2	TGTGCCAGCAGCTTATCAGGGGATGCTCAGCCCCAGCATTTT	CASSLSGDAQPQHF
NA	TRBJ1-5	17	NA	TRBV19	TGTGCCAGTAGTATAGCCCTGGCCAGGGCCCTCACTCAGCCCCAGCATTTT	CASSIALARALTQPQHF
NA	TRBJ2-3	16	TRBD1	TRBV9	TGTGCCAGCAGCGGACACGGGACAGCGAACACAGATACGCAGTATTTT	CASSGHGTANTDTQYF
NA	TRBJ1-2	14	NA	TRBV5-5	TGTGCCAGCAGCTTTGACATTTCAGCCTATGGCTACACCTTC	CASSFDISAYGYTF
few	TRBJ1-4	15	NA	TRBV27	TGTGCCAGCAAACCTTCGGGGGGCGGGAATGAAAAACTGTTTTTT	CASKPSGGGNEKLFF
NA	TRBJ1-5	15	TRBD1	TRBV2	TGTGCCAGCAGTTCCCCCCCCCGACAGGGGCAGCCCCAGCATTTT	CASSSPPRQGQPQHF
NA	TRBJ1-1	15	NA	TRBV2	TGTGCCAGCAGTGAAGTAGCAGGGGTGGACACTGAAGCTTTCTTT	CASSEVAGVDTEAFF
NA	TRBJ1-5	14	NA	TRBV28	TGTGCCAGCATTCCGGAGGGGCGGAATCAGCCCCAGCATTTT	CASIPEGRNQPQHF
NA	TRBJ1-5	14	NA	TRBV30	TGTGCCTGGAGTGTACGGGATAGCAATCAGCCCCAGCATTTT	CAWSVRDSNQPQHF
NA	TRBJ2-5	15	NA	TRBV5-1	TGCGCCAGCAGCGGAGGAGGGGGCCAGGGAGAGACCCAGTACTTC	CASSGGGGQGETQYF
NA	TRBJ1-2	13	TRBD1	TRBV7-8	TGTGCCAGCAGCGAACAGGGGTACTATGGCTACACCTTC	CASSEQGYYGYTF
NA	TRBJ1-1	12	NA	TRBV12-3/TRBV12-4	TGTGCCAGCAGTTTGTGGAGAACTGAAGCTTTCTTT	CASSLWRTEAFF
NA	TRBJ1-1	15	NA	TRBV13	TGTGCCAGCAGCCAGGGAGGGGGTTTGAACACTGAAGCTTTCTTT	CASSQGGGLNTEAFF
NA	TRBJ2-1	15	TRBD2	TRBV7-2	TGTGCCAGCAGCTTAGTCTCTCTAGCGGGCAATGAGCAGTTCTTC	CASSLVSLAGNEQFF
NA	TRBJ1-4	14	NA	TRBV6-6	TGTGCCAGCACCCCCCCCGGGAATAATGAAAAACTGTTTTTT	CASTPPGNNEKLFF
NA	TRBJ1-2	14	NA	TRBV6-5	TGTGCCAGCAGCAATCGCGCGGGCAACTATGGCTACACCTTC	CASSNRAGNYGYTF
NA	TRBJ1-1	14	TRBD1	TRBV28	TGTGCCAGCAGTTTAGGGACAGGGATCACTGAAGCTTTCTTT	CASSLGTGITEAFF
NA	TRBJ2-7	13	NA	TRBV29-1	TGCAGCGTTGAAGCCCCGACTAGTAGCGAGCAGTACTTC	CSVEAPTSSEQYF
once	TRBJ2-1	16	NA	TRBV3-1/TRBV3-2	TGTGCCAGCAGCCAAGACGGCGGGGGCCTATACAATGAGCAGTTCTTC	CASSQDGGGLYNEQFF
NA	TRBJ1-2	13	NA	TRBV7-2	TGTGCCAGCAGCTTACCGGGGCGGGAGGGCTACACCTTC	CASSLPGREGYTF
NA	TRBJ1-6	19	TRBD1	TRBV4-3	TGCGCCAGCAGCCAAGGGATACCTCCTGTACAGGGGTCTCGGTCACCCCTCCACTTT	CASSQGIPPVQGSRSPLHF
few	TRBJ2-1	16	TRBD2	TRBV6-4	TGTGCCAGCAGTGAGTTTGCTAGCGGGGGGAACAATGAGCAGTTCTTC	CASSEFASGGNNEQFF
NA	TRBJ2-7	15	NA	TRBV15	TGTGCCACCAGCAGAGATCGGGCGGGCGGCCGCGAGCAGTACTTC	CATSRDRAGGREQYF
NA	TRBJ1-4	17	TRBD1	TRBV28	TGTGCCAGCGGGAGAGTCAGGGGGATGGCAACTAATGAAAAACTGTTTTTT	CASGRVRGMATNEKLFF
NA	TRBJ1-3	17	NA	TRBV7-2	TGTGCCAGCAGCCTGACGGGGGGAGCACTCTCTGGAAACACCATATATTTT	CASSLTGGALSGNTIYF
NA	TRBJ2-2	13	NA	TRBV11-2	TGTGCCAGCAGTCCAGGGAACACCGGGGAGCTGTTTTTT	CASSPGNTGELFF
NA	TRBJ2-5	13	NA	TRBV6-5	TGTGCCAGCAGTTACTCGAAGGGGGAGACCCAGTACTTC	CASSYSKGETQYF
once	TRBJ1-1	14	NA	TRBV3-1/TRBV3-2	TGTGCCAGCAGCCGATTGATCGTCGGCACTGAAGCTTTCTTT	CASSRLIVGTEAFF
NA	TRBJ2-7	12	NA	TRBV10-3	TGTGCCATCAGCGACGGGACCTACGAGCAGTACTTC	CAISDGTYEQYF
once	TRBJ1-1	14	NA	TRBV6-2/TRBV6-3	TGTGCCAGCAGTTACGGGGGGATTGGCACTGAAGCTTTCTTT	CASSYGGIGTEAFF